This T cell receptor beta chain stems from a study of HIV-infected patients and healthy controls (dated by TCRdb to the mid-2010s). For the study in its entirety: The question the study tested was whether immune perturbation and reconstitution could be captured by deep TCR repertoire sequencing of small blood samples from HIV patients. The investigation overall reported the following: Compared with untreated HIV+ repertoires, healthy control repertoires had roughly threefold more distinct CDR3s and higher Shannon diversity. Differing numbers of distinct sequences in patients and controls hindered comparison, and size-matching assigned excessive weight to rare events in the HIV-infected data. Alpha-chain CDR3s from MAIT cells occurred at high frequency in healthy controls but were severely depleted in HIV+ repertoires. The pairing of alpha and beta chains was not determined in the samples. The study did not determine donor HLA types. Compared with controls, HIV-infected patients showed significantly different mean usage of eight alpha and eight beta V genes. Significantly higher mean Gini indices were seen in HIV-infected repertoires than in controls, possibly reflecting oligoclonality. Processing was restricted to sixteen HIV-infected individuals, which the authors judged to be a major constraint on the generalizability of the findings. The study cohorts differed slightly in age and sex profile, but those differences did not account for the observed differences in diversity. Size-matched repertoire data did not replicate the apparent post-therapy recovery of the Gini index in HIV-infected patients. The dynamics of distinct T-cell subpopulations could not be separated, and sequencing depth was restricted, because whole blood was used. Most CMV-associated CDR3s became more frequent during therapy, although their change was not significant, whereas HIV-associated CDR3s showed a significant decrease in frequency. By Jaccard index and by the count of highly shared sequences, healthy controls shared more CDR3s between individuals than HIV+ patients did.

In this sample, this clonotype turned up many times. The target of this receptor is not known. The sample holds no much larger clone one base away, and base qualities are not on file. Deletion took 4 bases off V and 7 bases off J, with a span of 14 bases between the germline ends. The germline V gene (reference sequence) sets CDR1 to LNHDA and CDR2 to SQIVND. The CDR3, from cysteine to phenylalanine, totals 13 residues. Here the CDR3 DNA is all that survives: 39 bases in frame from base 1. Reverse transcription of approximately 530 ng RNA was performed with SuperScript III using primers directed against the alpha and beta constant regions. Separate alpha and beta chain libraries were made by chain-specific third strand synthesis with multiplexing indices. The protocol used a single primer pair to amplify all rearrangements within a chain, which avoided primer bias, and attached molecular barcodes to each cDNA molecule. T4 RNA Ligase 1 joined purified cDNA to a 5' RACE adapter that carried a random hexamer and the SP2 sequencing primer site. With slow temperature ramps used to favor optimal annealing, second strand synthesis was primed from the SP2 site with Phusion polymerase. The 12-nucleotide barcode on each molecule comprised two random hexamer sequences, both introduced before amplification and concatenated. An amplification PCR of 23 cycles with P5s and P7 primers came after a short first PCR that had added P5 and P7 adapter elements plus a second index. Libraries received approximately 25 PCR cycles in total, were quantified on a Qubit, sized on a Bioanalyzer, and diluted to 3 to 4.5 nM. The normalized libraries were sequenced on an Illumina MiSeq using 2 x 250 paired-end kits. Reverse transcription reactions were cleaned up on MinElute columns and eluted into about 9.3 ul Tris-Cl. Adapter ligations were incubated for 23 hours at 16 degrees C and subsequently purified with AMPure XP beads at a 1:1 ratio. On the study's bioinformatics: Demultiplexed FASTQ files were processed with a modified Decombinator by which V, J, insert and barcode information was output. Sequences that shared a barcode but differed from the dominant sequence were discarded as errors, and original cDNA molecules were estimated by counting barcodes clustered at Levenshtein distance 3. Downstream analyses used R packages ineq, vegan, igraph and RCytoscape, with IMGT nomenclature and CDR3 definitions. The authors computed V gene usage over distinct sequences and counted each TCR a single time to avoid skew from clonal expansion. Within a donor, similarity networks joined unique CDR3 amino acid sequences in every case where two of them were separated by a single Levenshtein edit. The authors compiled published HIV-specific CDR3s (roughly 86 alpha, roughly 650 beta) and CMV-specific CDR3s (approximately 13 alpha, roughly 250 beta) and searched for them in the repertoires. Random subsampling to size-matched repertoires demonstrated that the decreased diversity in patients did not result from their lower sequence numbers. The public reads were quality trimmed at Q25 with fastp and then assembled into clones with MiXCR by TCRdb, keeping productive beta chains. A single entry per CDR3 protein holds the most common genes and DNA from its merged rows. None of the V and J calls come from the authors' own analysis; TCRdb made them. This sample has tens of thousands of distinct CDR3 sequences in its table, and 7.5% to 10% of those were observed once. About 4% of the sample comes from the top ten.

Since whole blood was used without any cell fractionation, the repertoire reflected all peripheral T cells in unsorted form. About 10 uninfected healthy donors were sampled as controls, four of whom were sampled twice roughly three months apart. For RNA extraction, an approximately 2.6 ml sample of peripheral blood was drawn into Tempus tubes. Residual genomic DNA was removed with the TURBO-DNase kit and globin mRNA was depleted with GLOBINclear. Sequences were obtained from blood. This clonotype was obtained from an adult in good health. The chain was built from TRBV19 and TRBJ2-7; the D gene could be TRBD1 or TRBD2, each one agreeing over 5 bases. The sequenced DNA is TGTGCCAGTAGTACCGCCGGGACGAGGGAGCAGTACTTC. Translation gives CASSTAGTREQYF.